The sequence of this TCR beta chain was determined in a study of CD8+ T cells in alopecia areata. Study in general: Tofacitinib administration persisted for 6 to 18 months, succeeded by 6 months off drug.

Study results and caveats: Researchers reported that TCR sharing among patients proved less clear than in mice, possibly HLA-linked.

Extracted from the samples, RNA was reverse transcribed into cDNA to serve as the sequencing template. The table came from immunoSEQ multiplex PCR; TCRdb's copy has only in-frame clones and leaves some out. Of under 350,000 clones in the sample, 55% to 75% were seen once. This clone was detected once. Its antigen is as yet unknown. Treatment here: oral pan-JAK inhibitor, 5-10 mg twice daily. The sample consisted of CD4+ T cells sorted from blood, taken at week 24, from a patient treated with tofacitinib. The sequence derives from a human donor with alopecia areata.

DNA of the CDR3: TGTGCCAGCAGCTTGGGAGCATGGCCCCAGCAGTTCTTC. Translation gives CASSLGAWPQQFF. This chain uses TRBV5-6 with TRBJ2-1; D uncertain. The CDR3 extends over 13 amino acids. The germline gives CDR1 SGHDT, CDR2 YYEEEE. V lost 0 bases and J 11 bases, leaving 12 bases between the germline ends.